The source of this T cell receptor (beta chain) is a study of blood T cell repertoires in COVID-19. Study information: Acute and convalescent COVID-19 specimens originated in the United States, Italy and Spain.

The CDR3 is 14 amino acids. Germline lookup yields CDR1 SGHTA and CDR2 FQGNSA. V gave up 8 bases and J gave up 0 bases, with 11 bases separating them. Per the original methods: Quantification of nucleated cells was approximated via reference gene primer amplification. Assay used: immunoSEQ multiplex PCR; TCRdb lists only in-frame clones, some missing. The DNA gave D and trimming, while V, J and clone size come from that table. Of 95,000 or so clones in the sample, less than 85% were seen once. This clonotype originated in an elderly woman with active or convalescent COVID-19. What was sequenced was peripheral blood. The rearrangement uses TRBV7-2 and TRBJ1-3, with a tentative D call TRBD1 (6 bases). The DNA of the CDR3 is TGTGCCAGCCGAACAGGGAACTCTGGAAACACCATATATTTT. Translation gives CASRTGNSGNTIYF.